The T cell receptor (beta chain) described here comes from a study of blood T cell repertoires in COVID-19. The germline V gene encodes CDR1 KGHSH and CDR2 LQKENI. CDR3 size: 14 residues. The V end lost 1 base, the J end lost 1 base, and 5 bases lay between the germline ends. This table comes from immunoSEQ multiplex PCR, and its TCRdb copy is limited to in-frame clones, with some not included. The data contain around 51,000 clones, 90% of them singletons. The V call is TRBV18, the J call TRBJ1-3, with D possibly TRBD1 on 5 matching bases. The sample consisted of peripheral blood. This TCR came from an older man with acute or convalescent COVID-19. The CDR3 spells CASSPQGSGNTIYF. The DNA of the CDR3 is TGTGCCAGCTCACCACAGGGGTCTGGAAACACCATATATTTT.